This passage covers 17 T cell receptor beta chains from one sample sequenced in a study of early T cells in non-severe SARS-CoV-2 infection. TCRdb reprocessed the 5' RACE reads via MiXCR and lists one record per CDR3 protein. The data show just under 45,000 distinct CDR3 sequences, roughly a tenth seen once. Input material: whole blood. Source of these receptors: an adult who was a healthcare worker with PCR-confirmed SARS-CoV-2 infection or an uninfected control (not recorded which).

This clonotype appeared many times. The chain has TRBV12-3 or TRBV12-4 and TRBJ2-4; D is unclear. The CDR3 has 14 amino acids. Between the trimmed V and J ends, which lost 6 bases and 0 bases, there was a span of 9 bases. The CDR3 nucleotides are TGTGCCAGCAGGGAAGACGGAGCCAAAAACATTCAGTACTTC. It translates to CASREDGAKNIQYF.

V gene TRBV7-3 combines with J gene TRBJ1-1; D ambiguous. Germline V CDR1 and CDR2: SGHTA, FQGTGA. The CDR3 loop spans 14 amino acids. The V and J ends lost 5 bases and 8 bases respectively, with 18 bases between them. CDR3 amino acids: CASSHLGLQDEAFF. CDR3 bases: TGTGCCAGCAGCCACCTAGGATTGCAGGACGAAGCTTTCTTT.

This clonotype has a count of ten or more. The gene calls are TRBV7-9 and TRBJ1-1; weak D call: TRBD1 (6 bases). Germline lookup yields CDR1 SEHNR and CDR2 FQNEAQ (reference sequence). The V end lost 5 bases, the J end lost 5 bases, and 24 bases lay between the germline ends. The CDR3 has 17 residues. CDR3 in amino acids: CASSRNLGSGHSTEAFF. The CDR3, as DNA: TGTGCCAGCAGCCGAAATTTGGGCTCGGGACACTCGACTGAAGCTTTCTTT.

This chain links TRBV6-2 or TRBV6-3 with TRBJ2-2; D possibly corresponds to TRBD1 (6 bases). The CDR3 spans 17 residues. Germline V gene sequence: CDR1 MNHEY, CDR2 SVGEGT. The germline V and J ends were trimmed by 2 bases and 5 bases, with 18 bases remaining between them. CDR3 nucleotides: TGTGCCAGCAGTTACGGCCCCCCCGGGACAACGACCGGGGAGCTGTTTTTT. Encoded protein: CASSYGPPGTTTGELFF.

This clonotype was observed at least ten times. The J gene is TRBJ2-1, the V gene TRBV30; D possibly corresponds to TRBD2 (7 bases). Trimming cost V 2 bases and J 4 bases, with 12 bases left between them. Germline CDR1 reads GTSNPN; CDR2 reads SVGIG (reference sequence). The CDR3 is 14 amino acids. The CDR3 region has the DNA TGTGCCTGGAGTCCGGGGGGACAATACAATGAGCAGTTCTTC. This gives the protein CAWSPGGQYNEQFF.

This clonotype was counted at least ten times. The CDR3 sequence is CASSGTDPLEQYF. The CDR3 DNA follows: TGTGCCAGCAGCGGGACGGACCCTCTCGAGCAGTACTTC. The chain joins TRBV6-2 or TRBV6-3 to TRBJ2-7, with D perhaps matching TRBD1 or TRBD2 (5 bases each). Germline V lookup: CDR1 MNHEY, CDR2 SVGEGT. CDR3 length: 13 residues. V lost 6 bases, J lost 6 bases, and 15 bases lay in between.

This clonotype was seen repeatedly, ten times or more. The V call is TRBV10-3, the J call TRBJ2-5; TRBD2 aligns across 10 bases. The CDR3 runs 19 residues. The germline gives CDR1 ENHRY, CDR2 SYGVKD. The J segment lost 1 base and the V segment lost 2 bases, leaving 13 bases of the junction unmatched. CDR3 in DNA: TGTGCCATCAGTGAGCCGGGACTAGCGAGGGTGTCGGGCCAAGAGACCCAGTACTTC. Protein product: CAISEPGLARVSGQETQYF.

This clonotype was seen more than once but under ten times. The chain links TRBV18 to TRBJ2-5; D is unclear. CDR1 and CDR2 from the germline V gene are KGHSH and LQKENI. Trimming removed 3 bases at V and 3 bases at J, with 8 bases between. This CDR3 is 13 amino acids long. This CDR3 reads CASSPLVEETQYF. In nucleotides, the CDR3 is TGTGCCAGCTCACCTTTAGTGGAAGAGACCCAGTACTTC.

CDR3 coding DNA: TGTGCCAGCAGCCAAGGATTCAGTGGGCAGACTGAAGCTTTCTTT. Protein sequence: CASSQGFSGQTEAFF. V is TRBV3-1 and J is TRBJ1-1; D is uncertain. V was shortened by 1 base and J by 5 bases, with 14 bases between the two germline ends. Germline-derived CDR1 and CDR2 are LGHDT and YNNKEL (reference sequence). The CDR3 sequence is 15 residues long.

This CDR3 reads CASSPQGRRSGESTDTQYF. The CDR3, as DNA: TGTGCCAGCTCACCGCAGGGTCGGCGAAGCGGGGAGAGCACAGATACGCAGTATTTT. This sequence joins TRBV18 and TRBJ2-3; 7 bases match TRBD2. V shed 3 bases, J shed 0 bases, and the junction held 15 bases outside the gene matches. The germline gives CDR1 KGHSH, CDR2 LQKENI. This CDR3 is 19 amino acids long.

This clonotype appeared many times. This chain links TRBV7-2 with TRBJ1-1, with a possible D match to TRBD1 (6 bases). V was cut by 5 bases and J by 3 bases, with 10 bases left in between. Germline CDR1 SGHTA, CDR2 FQGNSA. The CDR3 is 13 amino acids. In DNA, the CDR3 is TGTGCCAGCAGCCCCCACAGGGACACTGAAGCTTTCTTT. Translating it yields CASSPHRDTEAFF.

The sample holds a few counts of this clonotype. This chain uses TRBV13 with TRBJ2-3; a possible D gene is TRBD2 (5 bases). This CDR3 spans 19 amino acids. Deletions cut 5 bases from V and 2 bases from J, with 26 bases between. Germline CDR1 reads PRHDT; CDR2 reads FYEKMQ (reference sequence). CDR3 in amino acids: CASSSLPWTEAPSTDTQYF. The CDR3, as DNA: TGTGCCAGCAGCAGCCTTCCCTGGACGGAGGCCCCTTCCACAGATACGCAGTATTTT.

The CDR3 bases are TGTGCCAGCAGCCAGCGAAGGACAAGGCTAGGCTCACCCCTCCACTTT. This gives the protein CASSQRRTRLGSPLHF. J is TRBJ1-6 and V is TRBV3-1, with D perhaps TRBD1 (5 bases). The length of the CDR3 is 16 residues. CDR1 and CDR2 from the germline V gene are LGHDT and YNNKEL (reference sequence). Trimming removed 3 bases from V and 10 bases from J, with 19 bases in between.

This clonotype was seen a handful of times. The chain links TRBV15 to TRBJ1-4; a weak D match, TRBD1 (6 bases). Germline V gene data show CDR1 as LNHNV and CDR2 as YYDKDF (reference sequence). CDR3 length equals 14 residues. Trimming stripped 5 bases from V and 4 bases from J, with 11 bases between. The CDR3 spells CATSPRTVNEKLFF. DNA for the CDR3: TGTGCCACCAGCCCGCGGACAGTTAATGAAAAACTGTTTTTT. The full variable domain, in which reference TRBV15 and TRBJ1-4 provide the parts outside the CDR3, is DAMVIQNPRYQVTQFGKPVTLSCSQTLNHNVMYWYQQKSSQAPKLLFHYYDKDFNNEADTPDNFQSRRPNTSFCFLDIRSPGLGDTAMYLCATSPRTVNEKLFFGSGTQLSVL.

V gene TRBV18 combines with J gene TRBJ2-7; TRBD1 agrees at 9 bases. Germline lookup yields CDR1 KGHSH and CDR2 LQKENI. The CDR3 has 14 residues. V was pared by 5 bases and J by 9 bases, with 11 bases of the junction left unmatched. CDR3 nucleotides: TGTGCCAGCTCAACCGGGACAGGGAAATATGGGCAGTACTTC. This encodes CASSTGTGKYGQYF. Together with reference TRBV18 and TRBJ2-7, the CDR3 gives the full variable domain: NAGVMQNPRHLVRRRGQEARLRCSPMKGHSHVYWYRQLPEEGLKFMVYLQKENIIDESGMPKERFSAEFPKEGPSILRIQQVVRGDSAAYFCASSTGTGKYGQYFGPGTRLTVT.

By frequency in the sample, this clonotype is medium-sized. This chain uses TRBV10-3 with TRBJ2-7; unclear D gene. V shed 0 bases and J shed 6 bases, with 3 bases lying between them. This CDR3 region has 11 residues. CDR1 and CDR2 from the germline V gene are ENHRY and SYGVKD. This CDR3 reads CAISESGEQYF. CDR3 sequence (DNA): TGTGCCATCAGTGAGTCGGGCGAGCAGTACTTC.

At least ten counts were recorded for this clonotype. This chain links TRBV6-2 or TRBV6-3 with TRBJ2-2; 9 bases agree with TRBD1. The junction had 12 bases not matched to a gene; V was cut back by 7 bases and J by 6 bases. CDR1 MNHEY and CDR2 SVGEGT come from the germline V gene. The CDR3 contains 16 residues. CDR3 residues: CASKLPGQGNPGELFF. CDR3 coding DNA: TGTGCCAGCAAATTGCCGGGACAGGGCAATCCCGGGGAGCTGTTTTTT.